The next 29 T cell receptor beta chains were all read from a single sample in a study of immune heterogeneity within non-small cell lung tumors. Using 32 V and 13 J primers, multiplex PCR amplified TCR beta CDR3. From the multiplex PCR reads, TCRdb called clonotypes with MiXCR, one entry per CDR3 protein. The sample records under 35,000 distinct CDR3 sequences, about 30% being singletons. The authors used about 600 ng of bulk tumor genomic DNA per sample as template. Collection of several biopsies per primary tumor, spaced far apart, took place during surgery. The cohort was untreated, with newly diagnosed non-small cell lung cancer undergoing curative surgery. Specimen: lung tumor tissue. The receptors here all came from a man aged 35 to 55 with non-small cell lung cancer.

This clonotype is deemed medium-sized. V gene TRBV11-2 combines with J gene TRBJ2-7; D remains unclear. V gave up 3 bases and J gave up 7 bases, with 16 bases separating them. The CDR3 covers 14 residues. CDR1 and CDR2 (germline): SGHAT, FQNNGV. The CDR3 is CASSLAYGPLEQYF. For the CDR3, the DNA is TGTGCCAGCAGCTTGGCCTACGGGCCCCTGGAGCAGTACTTC.

This chain links TRBV19 with TRBJ1-1; 7 bases align to TRBD1. Germline CDR1 LNHDA, CDR2 SQIVND (reference sequence). Unmatched junction bases numbered 9, after V lost 5 bases and J lost 0 bases. The CDR3 sequence is 16 residues long. CDR3 region: CASSGGETGLNTEAFF. CDR3 sequence (DNA): TGTGCCAGTAGTGGGGGAGAGACAGGGCTGAACACTGAAGCTTTCTTT. The entire variable domain, with the rest obtained from reference TRBV19 and TRBJ1-1, is as follows: DGGITQSPKYLFRKEGQNVTLSCEQNLNHDAMYWYRQDPGQGLRLIYYSQIVNDFQKGDIAEGYSVSREKKESFPLTVTSAQKNPTAFYLCASSGGETGLNTEAFFGQGTRLTVV.

The rearrangement links TRBV6-6 to TRBJ1-4; 8 nucleotides align to TRBD1. J was trimmed by 5 bases and V by 0 bases; bases with no gene match: 2. The CDR3 sequence is 15 residues long. Germline CDR1 is MNHNY and CDR2 is SVGAGI (reference sequence). The CDR3, as DNA: TGTGCCAGCAGTTACTCCGGACAGGGAAATGAAAAACTGTTTTTT. It is translated as CASSYSGQGNEKLFF.

The rearrangement joins TRBV7-6 to TRBJ1-3; D gene ambiguous. This CDR3 spans 14 amino acids. Per germline, CDR1 SGHVS and CDR2 FNYEAQ. Between the trimmed V and J ends, which lost 5 bases and 0 bases, there was a span of 8 bases. In nucleotides, the CDR3 is TGTGCCAGCAGCGCAGCCTTCTCTGGAAACACCATATATTTT. It yields the protein CASSAAFSGNTIYF.

A note on this clonotype: A much larger clone lies a single base off, so this may be a read error. The rearrangement uses TRBV11-3 and TRBJ2-7, with TRBD1 as a possible D gene (6 bases). Trimming took 5 bases from V and 7 from J, leaving 15 bases between them. Germline V CDR1 and CDR2: SGHNT, YENEEA. This CDR3 comprises 13 residues. CDR3 bases: TGTGCCAGCAGCCCAGGGGTGGATACGGAGCAGTACTTC. It translates to CASSPGVDTEQYF.

Comment on this clonotype: A much larger clone lies a single base off, so this may be a read error. The genes are TRBV6-5 and TRBJ2-7; D could derive from TRBD1 or TRBD2 (5 bases each). In germline, CDR1 is MNHEY, CDR2 SVGAGI. The CDR3 is 13 residues long. Here the CDR3 reads CASSYPGTYEHYF. The CDR3 DNA sequence: TGTGCCAGCAGTTACCCAGGGACGTACGAGCACTACTTC.

This rearrangement joins TRBV24-1 to TRBJ2-1; 10 nucleotides line up with TRBD2. J was trimmed by 8 bases and V by 0 bases; bases with no gene match: 6. The CDR3 has 16 amino acids. In germline, CDR1 is KGHDR, CDR2 SFDVKD. This chain's CDR3 is CATSDLNLAGDYEQFF. CDR3 DNA sequence: TGTGCCACCAGTGATTTGAACCTAGCGGGAGACTATGAGCAGTTCTTC.

With respect to this clonotype: A read error may be the cause here, since a much bigger clone is one base away. The chain is built from TRBV12-3 or TRBV12-4 and TRBJ1-6; perhaps TRBD1 as D (5 bases). The CDR3 is made up of 15 amino acids. In DNA form, the CDR3 reads TGTACCAGCAGTTTGAGGGGTATAGGGAATTCACCCCTCCACTTT. Its protein product is CTSSLRGIGNSPLHF.

The V and J genes are TRBV29-1 and TRBJ2-7; 8 bases align to TRBD1. The CDR3 totals 14 residues. V lost 4 bases, J lost 3 bases, and 8 bases stayed unmatched. Germline values: CDR1 SQVTM, CDR2 ANQGSEA. The CDR3 DNA is TGCAGCGTTGGGACAGGGTTCGAGTACTACGAGCAGTACTTC. Encoded protein: CSVGTGFEYYEQYF.

There are a few counts of this clonotype. This rearrangement joins TRBV11-2 to TRBJ2-5; D remains unclear. The germline V gene has CDR1 SGHAT and CDR2 FQNNGV. The V and J ends lost 1 base and 1 base respectively, with 7 bases between them. The CDR3 totals 14 residues. The CDR3 DNA reads TGTGCCAGCAGCTTAGTAGGGATCCAAGAGACCCAGTACTTC. It is translated as CASSLVGIQETQYF.

The CDR3 here is CASSQGYREQFF. The CDR3 DNA is TGTGCCAGCAGCCAAGGGTACCGTGAGCAGTTCTTC. This chain joins TRBV3-1 and TRBJ2-1; D gene unclear. The CDR3 is 12 residues long. Germline V gene data show CDR1 as LGHDT and CDR2 as YNNKEL (reference sequence). Trimming removed 1 base from V and 9 bases from J, with 7 bases in between.

This clonotype was seen at least ten times. This CDR3 reads CASSTVNGNTIYF. Here the CDR3 DNA reads TGTGCCAGTAGCACCGTAAACGGAAACACCATATATTTT. The chain links TRBV19 to TRBJ1-3; D ambiguous. V was pared by 6 bases and J by 4 bases, with 10 bases between. The CDR3 has 13 amino acids. Germline CDR1 and CDR2: LNHDA and SQIVND (reference sequence).

Only one count was recorded for this clonotype. This may stem from a read error, because a much larger clone lies one nucleotide away. CDR3 protein: CAWTRTGTNYVYTF. The CDR3 region has the DNA TGTGCCTGGACCAGGACAGGAACTAACTATGTCTACACCTTC. The chain uses TRBV30 and TRBJ1-2; the match to TRBD1 covers 7 bases. This CDR3 has 14 amino acids. Germline lookup yields CDR1 GTSNPN and CDR2 SVGIG (reference sequence).

The genes are TRBV7-3 and TRBJ2-1; a weak D match, TRBD2 (6 bases). The CDR3 sequence is 14 residues long. Germline CDR1 and CDR2: SGHTA and FQGTGA. V shed 1 base and J shed 8 bases, with 12 bases lying between them. CDR3 sequence reads: CASSLRLVGDEQFF. The CDR3 region has the DNA TGTGCCAGCAGCTTAAGACTAGTCGGGGATGAGCAGTTCTTC.

This clonotype was picked up a small number of times. The chain couples TRBV6-2 or TRBV6-3 to TRBJ1-5; D call uncertain. The CDR3 runs 18 residues. Trimming left V 0 bases short and J 5 bases short, with 20 bases between. Germline V gene sequence: CDR1 MNHEY, CDR2 SVGEGT. CDR3 loop: CASSYSQRRAGFDQPQHF. As DNA, the CDR3 is TGTGCCAGCAGTTACTCCCAGAGGAGGGCCGGGTTCGATCAGCCCCAGCATTTT.

V and J are TRBV10-3 and TRBJ2-5, with 7 positions matching TRBD1. Unmatched junction bases numbered 11, after V lost 10 bases and J lost 3 bases. From germline, CDR1 is ENHRY and CDR2 SYGVKD. The CDR3 totals 14 residues. The CDR3 is CATRDSKAKETQYF. As DNA, the CDR3 is TGTGCCACCCGGGACAGCAAAGCAAAAGAGACCCAGTACTTC.

As regards this clonotype: It may be a read error: a sequence one base away is much more abundant. CDR3 region: CASGVAGTSYEQYF. The CDR3, as DNA: TGTGCCAGCGGAGTAGCGGGAACCTCCTACGAGCAGTACTTC. The chain employs TRBV12-3 or TRBV12-4 and TRBJ2-7; 8 positions match TRBD2. The CDR3 runs to 14 residues. The V and J ends lost 8 bases and 0 bases, in that order; junction bases with no gene match: 6.

In the case of this clonotype: This may stem from a read error, because a much larger clone lies one nucleotide away. The chain links TRBV28 to TRBJ1-4; D is perhaps TRBD1 (5 bases). Germline CDR1 MDHEN, CDR2 SYDVKM. The CDR3 contains 16 residues. V lost 2 bases and J 7 bases, leaving 17 bases between the germline ends. The chain's CDR3 is CASSLGYRSASEKLFF. In DNA, the CDR3 is TGTGCCAGCAGTTTAGGTTACAGGTCAGCTAGTGAAAAACTGTTTTTT.

A few counts support this clonotype. The J gene is TRBJ2-5, the V gene TRBV30, with 7 positions matching TRBD1. V gave up 5 bases and J gave up 5 bases; unmatched junction bases: 8. The CDR3 contains 13 residues. Germline CDR1 and CDR2: GTSNPN and SVGIG (reference sequence). The CDR3 DNA reads as TGTGCCTGGGACAGCAGGGGGTCGGAGACCCAGTACTTC. Translating gives CAWDSRGSETQYF.

The chain recombines TRBV5-6 with TRBJ2-3; TRBD2 matches at 8 bases. This CDR3 is built from 15 residues. From germline, CDR1 is SGHDT and CDR2 YYEEEE. With 4 bases clipped from V and 6 bases from J, the junction kept 10 bases outside the gene matches. CDR3 sequence reads: CASSMYLAGVDTQYF. The CDR3 region has the DNA TGTGCCAGCAGCATGTACCTAGCGGGCGTGGATACGCAGTATTTT.

This clonotype was seen repeatedly, ten times or more. The gene calls are TRBV7-8 and TRBJ2-5, with D maybe TRBD2 (5 bases). Trimming removed 5 bases from V and 4 bases from J, with 11 bases in between. From germline, CDR1 is SGHVS and CDR2 FQNEAQ. The CDR3 spans 13 residues. This chain's CDR3 is CASSIRSGETQYF. CDR3 sequence (DNA): TGTGCCAGCAGCATCCGGAGCGGAGAGACCCAGTACTTC.

A few counts support this clonotype. The rearrangement joins TRBV20-1 to TRBJ2-3; perhaps TRBD1 as D (6 bases). V was trimmed by 6 bases and J by 2 bases, leaving 21 bases between them. The CDR3 totals 16 residues. Germline CDR1 is DFQATT and CDR2 is SNEGSKA (reference sequence). The CDR3 DNA sequence: TGCAGTGCAACCAGGAGTACAGGGATGATCACAGATACGCAGTATTTT. It translates to CSATRSTGMITDTQYF.

This clonotype showed up just a few times. The chain employs TRBV2 and TRBJ2-5, with TRBD1 identical over 9 bases. The CDR3 is 14 residues long. With V trimmed by 1 base and J by 7 bases, 4 bases remained unmatched. Per germline, CDR1 SNHLY and CDR2 FYNNEI. CDR3 region: CASSEGDRVGTQYF. The CDR3 DNA is TGTGCCAGCAGTGAAGGGGACAGGGTAGGGACCCAGTACTTC.

Many counts were recorded for this clonotype. The chain uses TRBV6-1 and TRBJ2-7; no clear D. V was pared by 10 bases and J by 3 bases, with 10 bases between. The CDR3 runs to 11 residues. Germline loops: CDR1 MNHNS, CDR2 SASEGT. CDR3 protein: CATTVFYEQYF. In nucleotides, the CDR3 is TGTGCCACGACTGTATTCTACGAGCAGTACTTC.

This clonotype was seen more than once but under ten times. The CDR3 DNA follows: TGTGCCAGCAGTTTATATCTACAGACCCACTATGGCTACACCTTC. Its translation is CASSLYLQTHYGYTF. The chain is built from TRBV28 and TRBJ1-2; unclear D gene. Trimming stripped 1 base from V and 3 bases from J, with 12 bases between. The germline CDR1 and CDR2 sequences are MDHEN and SYDVKM. The length of the CDR3 is 15 residues.

This clonotype was recorded a few times. The V and J genes are TRBV7-2 and TRBJ2-5; 7 nucleotides line up with TRBD1. J lost 2 bases, V lost 3 bases, and 6 bases had no gene match. Per the germline V gene, CDR1 is SGHTA and CDR2 is FQGNSA. This CDR3 region has 15 residues. CDR3 nucleotide sequence: TGTGCCAGCAGCTTGGGACCGGGACAGCAAGAGACCCAGTACTTC. Translated, it gives CASSLGPGQQETQYF.

This clonotype came up many times. The gene calls are TRBV20-1 and TRBJ1-6; weak D call: TRBD1 (5 bases). The CDR3 loop spans 13 amino acids. V lost 3 bases to trimming and J lost 10 bases, with 13 bases between them. The germline CDR1 and CDR2 sequences are DFQATT and SNEGSKA (reference sequence). The CDR3 loop reads CSASRDDSSPLHF. In nucleotides, the CDR3 is TGCAGTGCTAGCCGGGACGATTCGTCACCCCTCCACTTT.

This clonotype was detected ten times or more. V is TRBV7-3 and J is TRBJ2-1; 7 nucleotides line up with TRBD2. The CDR3 runs 17 residues. V was clipped by 5 bases and J by 7 bases; unmatched bases: 17. CDR1 and CDR2 from the germline V gene are SGHTA and FQGTGA. For the CDR3, the DNA is TGTGCCAGCAGCCACGGAACAGGACTAGAAGAGGGTAATGAGCAGTTCTTC. Translating it yields CASSHGTGLEEGNEQFF.

With regard to this clonotype: A read error may account for a junction end that differs from germline. The chain joins TRBV24-1 to TRBJ1-1; 9 positions match TRBD1. This CDR3 spans 14 amino acids. Germline-derived CDR1 and CDR2 are KGHDR and SFDVKD. The CDR3 sequence is CATRPGTGNTEDFF. CDR3 sequence (DNA): TGTGCCACCAGACCCGGGACAGGGAACACTGAAGATTTCTTT.